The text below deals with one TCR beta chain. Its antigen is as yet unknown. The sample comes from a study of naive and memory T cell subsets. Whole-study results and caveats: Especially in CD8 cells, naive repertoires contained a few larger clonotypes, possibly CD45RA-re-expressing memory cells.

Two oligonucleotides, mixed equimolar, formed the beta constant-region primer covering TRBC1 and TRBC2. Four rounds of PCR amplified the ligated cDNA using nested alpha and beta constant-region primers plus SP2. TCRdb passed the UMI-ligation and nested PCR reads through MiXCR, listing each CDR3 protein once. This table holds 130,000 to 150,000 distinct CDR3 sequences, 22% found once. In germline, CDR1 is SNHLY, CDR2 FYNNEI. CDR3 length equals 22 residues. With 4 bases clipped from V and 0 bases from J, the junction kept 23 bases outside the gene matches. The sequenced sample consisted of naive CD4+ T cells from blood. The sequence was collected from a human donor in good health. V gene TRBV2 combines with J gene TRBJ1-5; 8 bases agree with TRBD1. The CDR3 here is CASSVTGSATRTGRYSNQPQHF. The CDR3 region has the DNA TGTGCCAGCAGTGTAACGGGGTCGGCCACCAGGACAGGGCGTTATAGCAATCAGCCCCAGCATTTT. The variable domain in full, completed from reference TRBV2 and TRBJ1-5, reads EPEVTQTPSHQVTQMGQEVILRCVPISNHLYFYWYRQILGQKVEFLVSFYNNEISEKSEIFDDQFSVERPDGSNFTLKIRSTKLEDSAMYFCASSVTGSATRTGRYSNQPQHFGDGTRLSIL.